This is a list of T cell receptor beta chains from one sample in a study of cytomegalovirus exposure and HLA in healthy donors. Clones were sequenced by immunoSEQ multiplex PCR, and TCRdb holds only the in-frame ones, with some missing. Here the sample spans roughly 69,000 clones, 65% to 70% being singletons. The specimen sequenced was PBMCs. Receptors were obtained from a male donor in good health and CMV-seropositive. CDR3s include the opening cysteine and the closing phenylalanine or tryptophan. Fields, in order: J gene, V gene, clone size, D gene, CDR3 protein, CDR3 DNA. The D gene is left open where the match is weak. Clone size is given for some rows only: seen once, a few or many times, or a class if the clone is expanded.

TRBJ1-5	TRBV15	once	.	CATSRVPGDNQPQHF	TGTGCCACCAGCAGGGTTCCGGGGGATAATCAGCCCCAGCATTTT
TRBJ2-3	TRBV30	.	.	CAWSVRLATDTQYF	TGTGCCTGGAGTGTACGGCTAGCGACAGATACGCAGTATTTT
TRBJ1-1	TRBV27	.	.	CASSSNRVPTEAFF	TGTGCCAGCAGTTCCAACAGGGTTCCCACTGAAGCTTTCTTT
TRBJ1-2	TRBV5-6	few	TRBD1	CASTETGEFYGYTF	TGTGCCAGCACCGAGACAGGGGAATTTTATGGCTACACCTTC
TRBJ2-7	TRBV27	.	.	CASSWGRTYEQYF	TGTGCCAGCAGTTGGGGGCGAACCTACGAGCAGTACTTC
TRBJ2-2	TRBV28	.	TRBD1	CASRGQGLNTGELFF	TGTGCCAGCCGCGGACAGGGATTGAACACCGGGGAGCTGTTTTTT
TRBJ2-5	TRBV30	.	.	CAWERQGRETQYF	TGTGCCTGGGAGAGGCAGGGTAGAGAGACCCAGTACTTC
TRBJ2-1	TRBV6-5	once	TRBD2	CASQGLAGGRSEQFF	TGTGCCAGCCAAGGACTAGCGGGGGGGCGGAGTGAGCAGTTCTTC
TRBJ2-1	TRBV5-5	.	TRBD2	CASSLVGSGGSYNEQFF	TGTGCCAGCAGCTTGGTTGGTAGCGGGGGCTCCTACAATGAGCAGTTCTTC
TRBJ1-2	TRBV5-1	few	TRBD1	CASSETGFDGYTF	TGCGCCAGCAGCGAGACAGGGTTCGATGGCTACACCTTC
TRBJ2-7	TRBV9	.	.	CASSAGTRAAHEQYF	TGTGCCAGCAGCGCTGGGACTCGAGCGGCGCACGAGCAGTACTTC
TRBJ2-1	TRBV14	.	TRBD2	CASSQAYSGSGEQFF	TGTGCCAGCAGCCAAGCTTATAGCGGGAGTGGTGAGCAGTTCTTC
TRBJ2-1	TRBV7-3	few	TRBD2	CASSFSGRARGEQFF	TGTGCCAGCAGCTTCAGCGGGAGGGCCCGGGGTGAGCAGTTCTTC
TRBJ2-7	TRBV2	.	.	CASSQTGDSSYEQYF	TGTGCCAGCAGCCAGACGGGGGACAGCTCCTACGAGCAGTACTTC
TRBJ2-5	TRBV10-2	.	TRBD1	CASSEAGGVQDQYF	TGCGCCAGCAGTGAGGCAGGGGGTGTACAGGACCAGTACTTC
TRBJ1-6	TRBV30	few	.	CAWSVQDSPLHF	TGTGCCTGGAGTGTCCAGGATTCACCCCTCCACTTT
TRBJ2-3	TRBV27	.	.	CASSVLLLGQHPTDTQYF	TGTGCCAGCAGCGTCCTTCTCTTGGGGCAGCACCCCACAGATACGCAGTATTTT
TRBJ2-6	TRBV6-1	.	TRBD1	CASSMDRAGANVLTF	TGTGCCAGCAGTATGGACAGGGCCGGGGCCAACGTCCTGACTTTC
TRBJ2-7	TRBV21-1	.	.	CATVGEAGSEQYF	TGTGCCACCGTCGGGGAGGCCGGTAGCGAGCAGTACTTC
TRBJ2-7	TRBV19	.	.	CASSSIQGSGYGEQYF	TGTGCCAGTTCCTCAATCCAGGGGAGCGGCTACGGCGAGCAGTACTTC
TRBJ1-6	TRBV6-1	.	.	CAIKAGPNSPLHF	TGTGCCATTAAGGCAGGGCCAAATTCACCCCTCCACTTT
TRBJ1-1	TRBV2	.	.	CASSEGRGTVTEAFF	TGTGCCAGCAGTGAAGGAAGGGGTACGGTCACTGAAGCTTTCTTT
TRBJ1-3	TRBV21-1	.	.	CASSSNWDRLSGNTIYF	TGTGCCAGCAGCAGCAACTGGGACAGGCTTTCTGGAAACACCATATATTTT
TRBJ1-3	TRBV19	.	TRBD1	CASSTQRDSGNTIYF	TGTGCCAGTAGTACCCAACGGGACAGTGGAAACACCATATATTTT